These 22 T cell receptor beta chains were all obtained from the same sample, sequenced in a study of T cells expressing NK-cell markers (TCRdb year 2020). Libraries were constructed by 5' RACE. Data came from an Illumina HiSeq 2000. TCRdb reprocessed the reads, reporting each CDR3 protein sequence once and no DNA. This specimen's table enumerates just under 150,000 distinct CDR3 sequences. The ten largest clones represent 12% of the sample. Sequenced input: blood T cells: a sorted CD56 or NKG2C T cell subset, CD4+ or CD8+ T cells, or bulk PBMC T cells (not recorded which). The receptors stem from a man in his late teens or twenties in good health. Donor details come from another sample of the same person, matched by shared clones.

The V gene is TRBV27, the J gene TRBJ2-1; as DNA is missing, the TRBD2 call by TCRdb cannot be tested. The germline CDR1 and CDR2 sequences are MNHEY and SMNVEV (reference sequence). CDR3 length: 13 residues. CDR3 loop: CASSVGLANEQFF.

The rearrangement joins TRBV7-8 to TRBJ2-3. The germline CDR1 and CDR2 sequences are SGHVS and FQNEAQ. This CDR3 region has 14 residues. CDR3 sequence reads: CASSLALLRDTQYF.

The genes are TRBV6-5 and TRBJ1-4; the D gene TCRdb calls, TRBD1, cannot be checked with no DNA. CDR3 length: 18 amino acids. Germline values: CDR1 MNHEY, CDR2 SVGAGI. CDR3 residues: CASSYSTPRDNTNEKLFF.

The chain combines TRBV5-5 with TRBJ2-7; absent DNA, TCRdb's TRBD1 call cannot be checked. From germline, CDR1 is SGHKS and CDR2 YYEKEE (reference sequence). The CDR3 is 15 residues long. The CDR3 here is CASSSTTGANYEQYF.

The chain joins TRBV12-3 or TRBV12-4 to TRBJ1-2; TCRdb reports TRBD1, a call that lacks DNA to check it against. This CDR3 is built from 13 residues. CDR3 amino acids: CASRYGTRGGYTF.

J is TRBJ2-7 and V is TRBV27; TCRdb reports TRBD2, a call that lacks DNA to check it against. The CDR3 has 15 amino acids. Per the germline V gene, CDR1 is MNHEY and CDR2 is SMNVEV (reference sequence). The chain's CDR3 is CASSLSPRSPYEQYF.

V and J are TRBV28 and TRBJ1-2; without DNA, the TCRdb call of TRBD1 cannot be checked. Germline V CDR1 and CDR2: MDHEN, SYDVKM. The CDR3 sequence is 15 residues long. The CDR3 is CASSSGTGTYYGYTF.

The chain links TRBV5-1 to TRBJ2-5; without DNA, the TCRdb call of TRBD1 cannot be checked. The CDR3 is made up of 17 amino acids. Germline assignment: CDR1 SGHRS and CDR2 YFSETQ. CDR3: CASSPGNAAMGKETQYF. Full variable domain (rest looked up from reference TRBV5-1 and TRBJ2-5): KAGVTQTPRYLIKTRGQQVTLSCSPISGHRSVSWYQQTPGQGLQFLFEYFSETQRNKGNFPGRFSGRQFSNSRSEMNVSTLELGDSALYLCASSPGNAAMGKETQYFGPGTRLLVL.

The CDR3 loop reads CATSGYRYQDTQYF. The chain joins TRBV15 to TRBJ2-3; the TCRdb D gene call, TRBD1, has no DNA to confirm it. The CDR3 runs to 14 residues. Germline values: CDR1 LNHNV, CDR2 YYDKDF (reference sequence). Full variable domain (outside the CDR3, taken from reference TRBV15 and TRBJ2-3): DAMVIQNPRYQVTQFGKPVTLSCSQTLNHNVMYWYQQKSSQAPKLLFHYYDKDFNNEADTPDNFQSRRPNTSFCFLDIRSPGLGDTAMYLCATSGYRYQDTQYFGPGTRLTVL.

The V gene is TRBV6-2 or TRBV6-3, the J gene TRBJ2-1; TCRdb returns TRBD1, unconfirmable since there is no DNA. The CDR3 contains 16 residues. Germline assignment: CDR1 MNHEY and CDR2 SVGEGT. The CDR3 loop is CASSFSGHPNFNEQFF.

CDR3 sequence: CASSVGRTQYF. This chain links TRBV5-1 with TRBJ2-5; TCRdb lists TRBD1, though no DNA is available to test this call. CDR3 length equals 11 residues. CDR1 and CDR2 from the germline V gene are SGHRS and YFSETQ.

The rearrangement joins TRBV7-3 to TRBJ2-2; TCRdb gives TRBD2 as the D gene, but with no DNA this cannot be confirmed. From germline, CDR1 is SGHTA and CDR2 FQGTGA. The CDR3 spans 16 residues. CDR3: CASSLTGGSITGELFF. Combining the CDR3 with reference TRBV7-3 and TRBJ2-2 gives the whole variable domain GAGVSQTPSNKVTEKGKYVELRCDPISGHTALYWYRQSLGQGPEFLIYFQGTGAADDSGLPNDRFFAVRPEGSVSTLKIQRTERGDSAVYLCASSLTGGSITGELFFGEGSRLTVL.

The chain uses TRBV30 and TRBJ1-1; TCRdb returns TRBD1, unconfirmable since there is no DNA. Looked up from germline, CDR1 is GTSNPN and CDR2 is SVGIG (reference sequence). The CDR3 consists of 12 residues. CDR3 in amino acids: CAWLGGNTEAFF. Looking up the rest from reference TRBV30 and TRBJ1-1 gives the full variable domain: SQTIHQWPATLVQPVGSPLSLECTVEGTSNPNLYWYRQAAGRGLQLLFYSVGIGQISSEVPQNLSASRPQDRQFILSSKKLLLSDSGFYLCAWLGGNTEAFFGQGTRLTVV.

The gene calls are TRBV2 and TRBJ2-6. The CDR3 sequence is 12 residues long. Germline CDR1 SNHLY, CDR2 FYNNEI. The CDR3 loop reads CASNYGANVLTF.

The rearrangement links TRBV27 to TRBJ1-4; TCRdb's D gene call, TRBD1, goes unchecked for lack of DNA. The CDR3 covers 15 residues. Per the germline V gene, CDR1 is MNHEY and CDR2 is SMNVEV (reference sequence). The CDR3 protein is CASSLAPWSNEKLFF.

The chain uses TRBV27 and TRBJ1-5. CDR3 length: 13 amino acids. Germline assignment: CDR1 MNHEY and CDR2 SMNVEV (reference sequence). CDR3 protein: CASSGAFHQPQHF.

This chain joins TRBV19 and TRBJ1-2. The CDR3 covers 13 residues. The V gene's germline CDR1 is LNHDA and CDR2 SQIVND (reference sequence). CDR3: CASSMIQSHGYTF.

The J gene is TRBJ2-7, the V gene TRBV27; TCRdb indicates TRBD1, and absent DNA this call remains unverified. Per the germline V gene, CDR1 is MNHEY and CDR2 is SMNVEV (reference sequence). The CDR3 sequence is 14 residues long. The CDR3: CASRPGQAHYEQYF.

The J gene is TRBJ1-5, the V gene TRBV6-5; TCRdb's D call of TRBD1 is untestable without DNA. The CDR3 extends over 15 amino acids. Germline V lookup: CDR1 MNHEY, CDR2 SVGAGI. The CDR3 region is CASSYGDGTPQAQHF.

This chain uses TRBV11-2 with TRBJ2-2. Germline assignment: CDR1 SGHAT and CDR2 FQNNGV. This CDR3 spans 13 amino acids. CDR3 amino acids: CASSLQATGELFF.

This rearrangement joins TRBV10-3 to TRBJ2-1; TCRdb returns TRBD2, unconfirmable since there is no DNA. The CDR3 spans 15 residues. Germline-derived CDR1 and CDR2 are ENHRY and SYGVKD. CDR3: CAISPQSGSYNEQFF.

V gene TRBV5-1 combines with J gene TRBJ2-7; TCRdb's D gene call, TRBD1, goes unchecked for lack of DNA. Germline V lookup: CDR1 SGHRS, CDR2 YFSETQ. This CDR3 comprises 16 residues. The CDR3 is CASSFGPGQGPPEQYF. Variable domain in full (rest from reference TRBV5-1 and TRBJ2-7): KAGVTQTPRYLIKTRGQQVTLSCSPISGHRSVSWYQQTPGQGLQFLFEYFSETQRNKGNFPGRFSGRQFSNSRSEMNVSTLELGDSALYLCASSFGPGQGPPEQYFGPGTRLTVT.